The 6 T cell receptor beta chains reported below all come from one sample, sequenced in a study of human T cells and chemical hapten exposure. Time point: patch test 2, 6 weeks after DPC sensitization. Treatment given: therapeutic diphenylcyclopropenone sensitization with weekly scalp DPC. TCRdb re-called the RACE reads with MiXCR, one entry per CDR3 protein. The table includes roughly 140,000 distinct CDR3 sequences, 12% detected once. The sample consisted of whole blood, taken in connection with sensitization to the hapten diphenylcyclopropenone (DPC). The receptors stem from a woman in her forties or fifties with alopecia areata. Some clones in this sample may be carry-over from other donors' samples.

This clonotype showed up many times. CDR3 in amino acids: CASSPPGRGLGTQYF. The DNA of the CDR3 is TGTGCCAGCAGCCCGCCGGGCCGGGGCCTTGGTACGCAGTATTTT. This chain joins TRBV11-2 and TRBJ2-3; TRBD1 or TRBD2 may be the D gene (5 bases each). Germline V gene data show CDR1 as SGHAT and CDR2 as FQNNGV. Trimming took off 5 bases at V and 8 bases at J, with 20 bases between the two ends. The CDR3 totals 15 residues.

The sample holds a few counts of this clonotype. CDR3 sequence: CASSDRTFQPQHF. DNA for the CDR3: TGTGCCAGCAGTGACCGGACATTTCAGCCCCAGCATTTT. V gene TRBV6-1 combines with J gene TRBJ1-5, with D possibly being TRBD1 (5 bases). Trimming left V 3 bases short and J 6 bases short, with 9 bases between. Germline assignment: CDR1 MNHNS and CDR2 SASEGT. This CDR3 contains 13 residues.

This rearrangement joins TRBV10-1 to TRBJ2-2; 11 nucleotides line up with TRBD2. The CDR3 totals 14 residues. Germline V gives CDR1 WNHNN, CDR2 SYGVQD (reference sequence). With 7 bases clipped from V and 8 bases from J, the junction kept 6 bases outside the gene matches. This chain's CDR3 is CASTPGLAEGELFF. The CDR3 DNA reads as TGCGCCAGCACCCCGGGACTAGCGGAGGGGGAGCTGTTTTTT.

This chain uses TRBV4-2 with TRBJ1-3, with D uncertain. The CDR3 covers 13 residues. Trimming removed 2 bases at V and 0 bases at J, with 2 bases between. Germline assignment: CDR1 LGHNA and CDR2 YNFKEQ. The CDR3 here is CASSQSSGNTIYF. The CDR3 DNA reads TGTGCCAGCAGCCAAAGCTCTGGAAACACCATATATTTT.

This clonotype showed up many times. V is TRBV6-1 and J is TRBJ1-3; D uncertain. V was pared by 8 bases and J by 3 bases, with 8 bases between. The germline V gene encodes CDR1 MNHNS and CDR2 SASEGT. This CDR3 is 12 amino acids long. The CDR3 region is CASGPLGNTIYF. The DNA of the CDR3 is TGTGCCAGCGGACCGCTTGGAAACACCATATATTTT.

This clonotype has more than one count but fewer than ten. The V and J genes are TRBV4-2 and TRBJ2-5; tentatively, D is TRBD1 (6 bases). The germline V gene encodes CDR1 LGHNA and CDR2 YNFKEQ. This CDR3 contains 15 residues. V shed 0 bases and J shed 2 bases, with 10 bases lying between them. In DNA, the CDR3 is TGTGCCAGCAGCCAAGATCGAGGGGGACAAGAGACCCAGTACTTC. This codes for CASSQDRGGQETQYF.